This is a list of T cell receptor beta chains from one sample in a study of OX40 agonist ivuxolimab in advanced cancers. Profiling relied on immunoSEQ multiplex PCR, and the TCRdb table lists in-frame clones only, not all of them. Here the sample spans 50,000 to 70,000 clones, around 80% being singletons. This sample comprised CD4+ or CD8+ T cells sorted from blood, obtained in a trial of the OX40 agonist ivuxolimab. The receptors shown here come from an adult with an advanced solid tumor such as melanoma, head and neck, liver or kidney cancer. Each CDR3 is given with its conserved first and last residue. Each record gives: J gene, V gene, clone size, CDR3 protein. Some rows have no size entry. The others give once, few or many, or a class for an expanded clone.

TRBJ1-1 TRBV28 . CASSPSWGDTEAFF
TRBJ1-1 TRBV18 . CASSPMSYTEAFF
TRBJ1-1 TRBV7-9 . CASSPQINTEAFF
TRBJ2-7 TRBV6-5 . CASSYGRIAYEQYF
TRBJ2-7 TRBV6-1 . CASFGTDFYEQYF
TRBJ2-3 TRBV10-1 once CASSSTTGRSTDTQYF
TRBJ1-4 TRBV5-1 . CASSTGATNEKLFF
TRBJ2-1 TRBV5-1 . CASSSGLAPQDEQFF
TRBJ1-2 TRBV5-1 . CASSLPPRVGYTF
TRBJ1-1 TRBV27 . CASSSGTGRTEAFF
TRBJ2-1 TRBV7-3 . CASSFAGLTSNRNEQFF
TRBJ2-3 TRBV11-1 . CASSPTRGRADTQYF
TRBJ2-7 TRBV19 . CASSIEASYEQYF
TRBJ2-7 TRBV6-1 once CASSETTTGGSEQYF
TRBJ1-3 TRBV27 . CASSLGQGKGNTIYF
TRBJ2-3 TRBV4-1 . CASSHPLAGEGDTQYF
TRBJ2-3 TRBV5-1 . CASESGGRNTDTQYF
TRBJ2-2 TRBV2 . CASSGDRTGELFF
TRBJ2-7 TRBV28 . CASSLTSGNYEQYF
TRBJ2-1 TRBV7-8 . CASSATREPKNNEQFF
TRBJ2-7 TRBV2 . CASSEMEQYF
TRBJ2-7 TRBV27 few CASSLRVRSSYEQYF
TRBJ2-5 TRBV7-9 . CASSLGVAGAETQYF
TRBJ2-2 TRBV27 . CASSFERGYTGELFF
TRBJ1-1 TRBV4-2 . CASSQDAGFPEAFF
TRBJ2-7 TRBV6-5 . CASSPTGTGDYEQYF
TRBJ1-6 TRBV6-1 . CASSLGLFGHF
TRBJ1-1 TRBV10-3 . CAISEQGRNTEAFF
TRBJ1-6 TRBV2 . CASSARQGSASPLHF
TRBJ1-5 TRBV10-1 . CASSPRGGTGGVDQPQHF
TRBJ2-3 TRBV7-2 . CASSLDRAITRNHF
TRBJ2-7 TRBV10-3 . CAISEEGVRSYEQYF
TRBJ2-7 TRBV5-1 once CASSLEGFRGYEQYF
TRBJ1-6 TRBV4-2 . CASSVNLDSPLHF
TRBJ1-1 TRBV7-9 . CASSLEMNTEAFF
TRBJ2-4 TRBV6-1 . CASSENIQYF
TRBJ2-1 TRBV28 few CASSPAGSYNEQFF
TRBJ2-1 TRBV20-1 . CSANLAVQFF
TRBJ2-1 TRBV2 . CASKRDGNEQFF
TRBJ2-3 TRBV5-4 . CASSSSGPFTDTQYF
TRBJ1-2 TRBV19 . CASRTGHGYTF